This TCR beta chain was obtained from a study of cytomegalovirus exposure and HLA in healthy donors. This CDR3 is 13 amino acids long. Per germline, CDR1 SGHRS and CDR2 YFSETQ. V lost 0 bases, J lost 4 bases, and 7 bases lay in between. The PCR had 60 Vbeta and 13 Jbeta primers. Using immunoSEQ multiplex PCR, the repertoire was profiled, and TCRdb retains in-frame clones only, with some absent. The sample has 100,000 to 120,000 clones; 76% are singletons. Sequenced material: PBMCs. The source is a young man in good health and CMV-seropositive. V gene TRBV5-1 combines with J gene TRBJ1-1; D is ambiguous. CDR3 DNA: TGCGCCAGCAGCTTGGAGCGGCGCACTGAAGCTTTCTTT. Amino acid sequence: CASSLERRTEAFF.